The next 17 T cell receptor beta chains were all read from a single sample in a study of tumor-infiltrating lymphocytes in primary liver carcinoma. Unsorted bulk tissue of about 17-32 mg yielded co-extracted RNA and DNA. The authors made TCR beta cDNA from approximately 500 ng total RNA with a constant-region primer. Slightly modified ARM-PCR with three nested multiplex PCR rounds yielded TCR beta libraries. Amplification in the first two PCR rounds was performed using TRBV1-TRBV30 forward primers and a C-beta reverse primer for 10 cycles each. Each CDR3 protein gets one entry after TCRdb re-called the multiplex PCR reads with MiXCR. The sample lists 100,000 to 150,000 distinct CDR3 sequences; under 65% were seen once. The material sequenced was liver tumor tissue from sampling region 3. Subset described: tumor region T3, left-lateral pole. The receptor source for this set is a woman aged 55-69 years with primary liver carcinoma and hepatitis B virus infection.

The chain couples TRBV18 to TRBJ2-7; TRBD1 aligns across 10 bases. CDR3 length: 12 amino acids. J was trimmed by 7 bases and V by 8 bases; bases with no gene match: 5. Per the germline V gene, CDR1 is KGHSH and CDR2 is LQKENI. CDR3 nucleotide sequence: TGTGCCAGCGGACAGGGGGGTGATGAGCAGTACTTC. It codes for CASGQGGDEQYF.

The rearrangement links TRBV6-5 to TRBJ2-2, with TRBD2 matching 11 bases. Germline CDR1 reads MNHEY; CDR2 reads SVGAGI. V was pared by 7 bases and J by 4 bases, with 17 bases of the junction left unmatched. The CDR3 runs 19 residues. The CDR3 here is CASTPVTSGSLRVTGELFF. The CDR3 region has the DNA TGTGCCAGCACCCCAGTAACTAGCGGGAGTCTCCGCGTCACCGGGGAGCTGTTTTTT.

As for this clonotype: It may be a read error: a sequence one base away is much more abundant. The chain uses TRBV20-1 and TRBJ2-7; D uncertain. The ends were cut back, 7 bases at V and 6 bases at J, with 13 bases in the middle. This CDR3 has 11 residues. CDR1 and CDR2 (germline): DFQATT, SNEGSKA (reference sequence). The CDR3 loop reads CSVPQFGEQYF. The CDR3 nucleotides are TGCAGTGTGCCACAGTTTGGCGAGCAGTACTTC.

A word on this clonotype: The germline gene is not matched at one end of the junction; a read error may be the cause. This sequence joins TRBV6-5 and TRBJ2-6; the D gene is possibly TRBD1 (6 bases). The CDR3 loop spans 17 amino acids. Germline CDR1 reads MNHEY; CDR2 reads SVGAGI. DNA for the CDR3: TGTACCAGCAGTTACTCGATGGGGGCGTGGAGGGCCAACGTCCTGACTTTC. The encoded protein is CTSSYSMGAWRANVLTF.

About this clonotype: The junction departs from the called germline gene at one end, perhaps through a read error. V gene TRBV10-3 combines with J gene TRBJ2-3, with 12 bases lining up with TRBD2. There are 17 residues in the CDR3. CDR1 ENHRY and CDR2 SYGVKD come from the germline V gene. In DNA, the CDR3 is TGTGCCATCAGTGACCCCGGACTAGCGGGAAGCACTGATACGCAGTATTTT. Translation: CAISDPGLAGSTDTQYF.

This clonotype was seen a single time. One end of the junction fails to match germline, which may point to a read error. V gene TRBV7-9 combines with J gene TRBJ2-7, with D hard to call. The CDR3 contains 16 residues. Germline loops: CDR1 SEHNR, CDR2 FQNEAQ (reference sequence). CDR3 residues: CASSSDWEGSPYEQCF. CDR3 bases: TGTGCCAGCAGCTCGGATTGGGAAGGCAGCCCCTACGAGCAGTGCTTC.

The chain is built from TRBV11-2 and TRBJ2-2; D gene uncertain. This CDR3 spans 18 amino acids. V was shortened by 2 bases and J by 6 bases, with 22 bases between the two germline ends. Germline CDR1 SGHAT, CDR2 FQNNGV. The DNA of the CDR3 is TGTGCCAGCAGCTTACGGTTGGGTGGGCAAGGCAACGCCGGGGAGCTGTTTTTT. Translation gives CASSLRLGGQGNAGELFF. The full variable domain, rest sourced from reference TRBV11-2 and TRBJ2-2, is EAGVAQSPRYKIIEKRQSVAFWCNPISGHATLYWYQQILGQGPKLLIQFQNNGVVDDSQLPKDRFSAERLKGVDSTLKIQPAKLEDSAVYLCASSLRLGGQGNAGELFFGEGSRLTVL.

As for this clonotype: The conserved phenylalanine or tryptophan normally closing the CDR3 is absent here, so this likely arose from a read error. The rearrangement uses TRBV28 and TRBJ2-1; 12 bases are a match to TRBD2. The CDR3 is made up of 16 amino acids. Germline V gives CDR1 MDHEN, CDR2 SYDVKM. CDR3 residues: CAISFLTSGSYDEQFI. DNA for the CDR3: TGTGCCATCAGTTTCTTGACTAGCGGGAGCTACGATGAGCAGTTCATC.

This clonotype was seen only once. One base away lies a much larger clone, so this may be a sequencing read error. The chain joins TRBV6-6 to TRBJ1-2; a possible D gene is TRBD1 (6 bases). This CDR3 has 15 residues. CDR1 and CDR2 from the germline V gene are MNHNY and SVGAGI (reference sequence). In DNA, the CDR3 is TGTGCCAGCAGTTACCCCGGACAGTCAAACTATGGCTTCACCTTC. This translates into CASSYPGQSNYGFTF.

A few counts support this clonotype. V is TRBV30 and J is TRBJ1-2; 8 positions agree with TRBD1. V lost 3 bases, J lost 6 bases, and 6 bases stayed unmatched. There are 13 residues in the CDR3. The germline gives CDR1 GTSNPN, CDR2 SVGIG (reference sequence). The CDR3 spells CAWRRDRLDGYTF. For the CDR3, the DNA is TGTGCCTGGAGGCGGGACAGGTTGGATGGCTACACCTTC.

Turning to this clonotype: A junction end diverges from the germline sequence, so it may reflect a read error. V is TRBV11-3 and J is TRBJ2-1; D might be TRBD2 (7 bases). CDR3 size: 16 residues. Germline CDR1 is SGHNT and CDR2 is YENEEA. CDR3 region: CASGLGGGLGDNKQFF. The CDR3 DNA is TGTGCCAGCGGCTTGGGGGGGGGGCTTGGTGACAATAAGCAGTTCTTC. Together with reference TRBV11-3 and TRBJ2-1, the CDR3 gives the full variable domain: EAGVVQSPRYKIIEKKQPVAFWCNPISGHNTLYWYLQNLGQGPELLIRYENEEAVDDSQLPKDRFSAERLKGVDSTLKIQPAELGDSAVYLCASGLGGGLGDNKQFFGPGTRLTVL.

As to this clonotype: One end of the junction fails to match germline, which may point to a read error. V gene TRBV30 combines with J gene TRBJ1-2, with a possible D match to TRBD1 (6 bases). Germline-derived CDR1 and CDR2 are GTSNPN and SVGIG (reference sequence). The CDR3 contains 16 residues. CDR3 protein: CARSVSQGVRIYGYTF. The CDR3 DNA reads TGTGCCCGGAGTGTTTCACAGGGAGTGCGCATCTATGGCTACACCTTC.

This clonotype occurred many times. This chain links TRBV4-1 with TRBJ2-5, with D tentatively TRBD2 (6 bases). V dropped 4 bases and J dropped 7 bases, with 13 bases sitting between them. This CDR3 contains 13 residues. CDR1 and CDR2 (germline): MGHRA, YSYEKL. The CDR3 region is CASSPLFGGTQYF. The CDR3 DNA sequence: TGCGCCAGCAGCCCCCTGTTCGGGGGGACCCAGTACTTC.

As concerns this clonotype: Lacking the conserved final phenylalanine or tryptophan, this CDR3 likely reflects a read error. This chain uses TRBV10-2 with TRBJ2-7, with 8 bases lining up with TRBD1. Germline V gene sequence: CDR1 WSHSY, CDR2 SAAADI. The length of the CDR3 is 14 residues. V trimming: 9 bases; J trimming: 3 bases; junction bases outside the gene matches: 10. CDR3 loop: CASTGQEENYEQYL. For the CDR3, the DNA is TGCGCCAGTACGGGACAGGAGGAAAACTACGAGCAGTACCTC.

This sequence joins TRBV10-3 and TRBJ1-3, with D unclear. Looked up from germline, CDR1 is ENHRY and CDR2 is SYGVKD. The CDR3 extends over 16 amino acids. V was trimmed by 11 bases and J by 0 bases, leaving 20 bases between them. The CDR3 DNA follows: TGTGCCGTTGCAGAGGTTCTAGGGATCTCTGGAAACACCATATATTTT. Translating it yields CAVAEVLGISGNTIYF.

This clonotype has ten or more counts. The chain combines TRBV5-4 with TRBJ2-1; TRBD2 aligns across 7 bases. Germline CDR1 SGHNT, CDR2 YYREEE (reference sequence). This CDR3 has 15 residues. Losses at the gene ends were 0 bases for V and 5 bases for J; bases not matched to a gene: 5. The CDR3: CASSLVAGDHNEQFF. The CDR3 DNA sequence: TGTGCCAGCAGCTTGGTGGCGGGAGATCACAATGAGCAGTTCTTC.

Concerning this clonotype: Because the CDR3 is missing its conserved closing phenylalanine or tryptophan, this is likely a read error. The chain joins TRBV11-2 to TRBJ2-1; D ambiguous. The CDR3 is 17 amino acids. Per the germline V gene, CDR1 is SGHAT and CDR2 is FQNNGV. Trimming removed 5 bases from V and 8 bases from J, with 25 bases in between. The CDR3 DNA is TGTGCCAGCAGCCCTCCAGCTACTGGTATAGTGTTCGATGAGCAGTTCTAC. This codes for CASSPPATGIVFDEQFY.